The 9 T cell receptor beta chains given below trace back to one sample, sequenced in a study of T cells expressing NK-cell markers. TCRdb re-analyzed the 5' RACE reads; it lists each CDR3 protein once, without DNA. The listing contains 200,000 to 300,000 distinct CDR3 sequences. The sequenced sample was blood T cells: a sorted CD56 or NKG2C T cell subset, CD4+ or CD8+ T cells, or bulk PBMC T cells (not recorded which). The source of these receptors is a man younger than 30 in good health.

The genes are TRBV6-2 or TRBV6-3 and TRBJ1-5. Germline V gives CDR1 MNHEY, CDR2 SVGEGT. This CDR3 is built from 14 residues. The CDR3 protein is CASSGLGVNQPQHF.

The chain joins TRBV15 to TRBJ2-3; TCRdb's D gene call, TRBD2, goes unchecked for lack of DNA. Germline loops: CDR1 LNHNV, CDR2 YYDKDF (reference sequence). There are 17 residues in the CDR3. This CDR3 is CATSRYGTSGHTDTQYF. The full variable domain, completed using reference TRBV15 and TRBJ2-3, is DAMVIQNPRYQVTQFGKPVTLSCSQTLNHNVMYWYQQKSSQAPKLLFHYYDKDFNNEADTPDNFQSRRPNTSFCFLDIRSPGLGDTAMYLCATSRYGTSGHTDTQYFGPGTRLTVL.

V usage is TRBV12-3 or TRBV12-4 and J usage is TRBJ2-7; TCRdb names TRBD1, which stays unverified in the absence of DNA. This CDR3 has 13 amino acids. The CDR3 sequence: CASRRDKTYEQYF.

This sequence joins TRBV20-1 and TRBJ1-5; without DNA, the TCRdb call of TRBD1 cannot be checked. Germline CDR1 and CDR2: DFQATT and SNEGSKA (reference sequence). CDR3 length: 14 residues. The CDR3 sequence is CSARASTGNQPQHF.

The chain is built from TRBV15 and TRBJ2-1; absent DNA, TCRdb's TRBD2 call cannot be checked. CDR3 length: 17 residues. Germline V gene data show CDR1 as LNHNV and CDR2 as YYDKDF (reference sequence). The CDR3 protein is CATSRKRGLAGANEQFF.

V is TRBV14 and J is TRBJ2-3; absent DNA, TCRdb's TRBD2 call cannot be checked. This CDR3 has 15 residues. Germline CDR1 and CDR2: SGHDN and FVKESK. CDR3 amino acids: CASSQAEGSTDTQYF.

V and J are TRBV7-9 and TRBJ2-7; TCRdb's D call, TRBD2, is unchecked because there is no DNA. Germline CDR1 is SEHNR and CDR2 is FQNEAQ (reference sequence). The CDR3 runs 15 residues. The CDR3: CASSRGERPPYEQYF.

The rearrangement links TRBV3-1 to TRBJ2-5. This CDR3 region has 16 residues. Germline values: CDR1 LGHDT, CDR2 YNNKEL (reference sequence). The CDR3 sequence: CASSQGSTVSWETQYF.

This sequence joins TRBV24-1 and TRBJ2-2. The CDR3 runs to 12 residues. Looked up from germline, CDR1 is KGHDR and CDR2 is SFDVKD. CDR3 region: CATRDGTGELFF.